The 10 T cell receptor beta chains below come from one sample, sequenced in a study of T-cell memory formation after mild COVID-19. Using its own MiXCR run on the 5' RACE reads, TCRdb lists one record per CDR3 protein. The sample yields 150,000 to 200,000 distinct CDR3 sequences, under 15% seen once. The sample consisted of PBMCs or a T cell subset sorted from them (not recorded which). Receptors originate from a young man who had mild COVID-19 (a few samples of this study predate the infection). Cell type and time point are not known.

This rearrangement joins TRBV5-1 to TRBJ2-3, with TRBD2 matching over 9 bases. J lost 2 bases, V lost 4 bases, and 11 bases had no gene match. The CDR3 has 17 residues. Germline-derived CDR1 and CDR2 are SGHRS and YFSETQ. In DNA form, the CDR3 reads TGCGCCAGCAGCCTGCCCGGTTCTAGCGGGGCCACAGATACGCAGTATTTT. The encoded protein is CASSLPGSSGATDTQYF.

This clonotype was seen repeatedly, ten times or more. The chain has TRBV7-2 and TRBJ2-7, with TRBD1 as a possible D gene (6 bases). Per germline, CDR1 SGHTA and CDR2 FQGNSA. The CDR3 runs 16 residues. Trimming took 5 bases from V and 1 from J, leaving 18 bases between them. The CDR3 sequence is CASSRSGTRDSYEQYF. Here the CDR3 DNA reads TGTGCCAGCAGCCGATCCGGGACAAGAGATTCCTACGAGCAGTACTTC.

This clonotype was picked up a small number of times. The chain links TRBV5-1 to TRBJ2-7; 7 bases agree with TRBD2. CDR3 length: 14 residues. V trimming: 4 bases; J trimming: 3 bases; junction bases outside the gene matches: 7. CDR1 and CDR2 (germline): SGHRS, YFSETQ. CDR3 in DNA: TGCGCCAGCAGCCGAAGCGGGGAGATCTACGAGCAGTACTTC. Amino acids: CASSRSGEIYEQYF.

This chain connects TRBV7-8 to TRBJ2-7; 8 bases line up with TRBD2. CDR1 is SGHVS, CDR2 FQNEAQ, per germline. The CDR3 covers 14 residues. V gave up 3 bases and J gave up 2 bases; unmatched junction bases: 3. CDR3 nucleotides: TGTGCCAGCAGCTTGGGTAGCGGGGCCTACGAGCAGTACTTC. Its protein is CASSLGSGAYEQYF.

V usage is TRBV6-2 or TRBV6-3 and J usage is TRBJ2-5; 8 positions agree with TRBD2. The junction had 11 bases not matched to a gene; V was cut back by 6 bases and J by 5 bases. The length of the CDR3 is 15 residues. Germline V gene sequence: CDR1 MNHEY, CDR2 SVGEGT. CDR3 bases: TGTGCCAGCAGGCGCCCGGGAGCGGGGGAGGAGACCCAGTACTTC. This translates into CASRRPGAGEETQYF.

This clonotype came up a few times. J is TRBJ1-5 and V is TRBV6-2 or TRBV6-3; D call uncertain. This CDR3 spans 15 amino acids. Germline assignment: CDR1 MNHEY and CDR2 SVGEGT. Trimming cost V 0 bases and J 2 bases, with 8 bases left between them. The CDR3 reads CASSYSSGGNQPQHF. The DNA of the CDR3 is TGTGCCAGCAGTTACTCGTCAGGAGGCAATCAGCCCCAGCATTTT.

This clonotype occurred a few times. This chain links TRBV4-1 with TRBJ2-1; TRBD2 agrees at 7 bases. Germline assignment: CDR1 MGHRA and CDR2 YSYEKL. CDR3 size: 15 residues. J gave up 5 bases and V 1 base, and 5 bases lay outside the gene matches. CDR3 bases: TGCGCCAGCAGCCAAGGTCGAGCGGGGAACAATGAGCAGTTCTTC. Protein product: CASSQGRAGNNEQFF.

V gene TRBV7-2 combines with J gene TRBJ2-3; the match to TRBD1 covers 8 bases. From germline, CDR1 is SGHTA and CDR2 FQGNSA. The CDR3 extends over 17 amino acids. With V trimmed by 2 bases and J by 0 bases, 7 bases remained unmatched. CDR3 region: CASSLPDRAKSTDTQYF. The DNA for the CDR3 is TGTGCCAGCAGCTTACCGGACAGGGCGAAAAGCACAGATACGCAGTATTTT.

In this sample, this clonotype turned up a few times. CDR3 DNA: TGCAGTGCTCCACTCCGGGACAGGGGGAACAATGAGCAGTTCTTC. Its translation: CSAPLRDRGNNEQFF. The rearrangement joins TRBV20-1 to TRBJ2-1, with 11 nucleotides matching TRBD1. Germline V gives CDR1 DFQATT, CDR2 SNEGSKA (reference sequence). This CDR3 is built from 15 residues. With 5 bases clipped from V and 5 bases from J, the junction kept 8 bases outside the gene matches.

This clonotype was counted only a few times. V is TRBV6-2 or TRBV6-3 and J is TRBJ2-7, with 9 bases aligning to TRBD2. Trimming at V came to 7 bases and at J to 2 bases, leaving 12 bases not matched to a gene. The CDR3 contains 16 residues. Germline values: CDR1 MNHEY, CDR2 SVGEGT. CDR3 in amino acids: CASIPLGAGGTYEQYF. DNA for the CDR3: TGTGCCAGCATACCCCTCGGAGCGGGGGGCACCTACGAGCAGTACTTC.